Sequencing of this T cell receptor (beta chain) was carried out in a study of cytomegalovirus exposure and HLA in healthy donors. Study-level information: Roughly 85 million unique TCRs from HLA-typed donors made up an early data release. Overall study results and limits: Data from an earlier analysis indicated that most TCR beta V segments were productive either about 90% or about 30% of the time.

V was pared by 4 bases and J by 4 bases, with 10 bases between. The CDR3 contains 12 residues. Germline CDR1 GTSNPN, CDR2 SVGIG (reference sequence). Both 60 Vbeta primers and 13 Jbeta primers went into the PCR. The assay was immunoSEQ multiplex PCR, and TCRdb's table has in-frame clones only and misses some. Its table records over 100,000 clones. In regard to this clone: What it recognizes is unknown.

The sample was PBMCs. The source is a young man in good health and CMV-seronegative. The chain links TRBV30 to TRBJ1-2, with D hard to call. CDR3 sequence (DNA): TGTGCCTGGACAGACATTCGCTATGGCTACACCTTC. Protein: CAWTDIRYGYTF. The variable domain in full, completed from reference TRBV30 and TRBJ1-2, reads SQTIHQWPATLVQPVGSPLSLECTVEGTSNPNLYWYRQAAGRGLQLLFYSVGIGQISSEVPQNLSASRPQDRQFILSSKKLLLSDSGFYLCAWTDIRYGYTFGSGTRLTVV.